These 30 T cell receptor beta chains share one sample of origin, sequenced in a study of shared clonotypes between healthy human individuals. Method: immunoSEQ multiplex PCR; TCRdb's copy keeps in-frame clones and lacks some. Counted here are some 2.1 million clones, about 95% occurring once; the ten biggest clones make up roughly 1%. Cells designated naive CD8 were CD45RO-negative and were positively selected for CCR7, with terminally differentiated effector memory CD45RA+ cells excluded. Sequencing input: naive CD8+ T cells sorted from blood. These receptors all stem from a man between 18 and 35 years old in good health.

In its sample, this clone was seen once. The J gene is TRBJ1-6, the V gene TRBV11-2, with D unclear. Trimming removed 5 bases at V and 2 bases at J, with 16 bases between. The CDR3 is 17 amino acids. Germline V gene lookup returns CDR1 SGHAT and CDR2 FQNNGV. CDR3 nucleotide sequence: TGTGCCAGCAGCGGTCCCGGGAAGGCGCCCTATAATTCACCCCTCCACTTT. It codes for CASSGPGKAPYNSPLHF.

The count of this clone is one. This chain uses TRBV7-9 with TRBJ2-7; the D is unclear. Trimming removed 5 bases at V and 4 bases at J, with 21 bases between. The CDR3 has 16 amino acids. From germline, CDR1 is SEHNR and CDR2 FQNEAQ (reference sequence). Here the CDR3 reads CASSPLKGSVAYEQYF. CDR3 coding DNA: TGTGCCAGCAGCCCCCTGAAGGGCAGTGTGGCTTACGAGCAGTACTTC.

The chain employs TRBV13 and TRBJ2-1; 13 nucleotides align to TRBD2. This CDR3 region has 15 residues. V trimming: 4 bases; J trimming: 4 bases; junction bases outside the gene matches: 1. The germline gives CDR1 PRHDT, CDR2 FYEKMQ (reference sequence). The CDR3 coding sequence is TGTGCCAGCAGCTGGGGACTAGCGGGATACAATGAGCAGTTCTTC. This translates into CASSWGLAGYNEQFF.

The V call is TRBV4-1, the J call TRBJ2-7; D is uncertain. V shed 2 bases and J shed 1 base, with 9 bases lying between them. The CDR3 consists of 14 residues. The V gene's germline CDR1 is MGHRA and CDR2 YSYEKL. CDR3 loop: CASSQKEQSYEQYF. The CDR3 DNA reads TGCGCCAGCAGCCAAAAGGAACAGTCCTACGAGCAGTACTTC.

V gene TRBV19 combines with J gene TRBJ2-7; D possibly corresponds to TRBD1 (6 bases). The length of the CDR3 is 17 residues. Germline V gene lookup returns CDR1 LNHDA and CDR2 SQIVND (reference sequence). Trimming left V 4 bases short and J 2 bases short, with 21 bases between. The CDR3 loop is CASSRSSVGHEAYEQYF. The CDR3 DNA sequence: TGTGCCAGTAGTAGGTCATCCGTGGGACACGAAGCCTACGAGCAGTACTTC.

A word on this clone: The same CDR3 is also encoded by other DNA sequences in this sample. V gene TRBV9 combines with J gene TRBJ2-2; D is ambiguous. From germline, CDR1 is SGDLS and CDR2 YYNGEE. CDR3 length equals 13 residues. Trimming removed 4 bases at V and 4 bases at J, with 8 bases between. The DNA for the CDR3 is TGTGCCAGCAGCCCTCCACTCACCGGGGAGCTGTTTTTT. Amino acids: CASSPPLTGELFF.

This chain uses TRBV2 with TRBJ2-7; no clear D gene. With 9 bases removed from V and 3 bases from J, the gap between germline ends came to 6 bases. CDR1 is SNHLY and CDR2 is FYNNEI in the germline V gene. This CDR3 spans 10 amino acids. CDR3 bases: TGTGCCAGTCATCACTACGAGCAGTACTTC. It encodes CASHHYEQYF. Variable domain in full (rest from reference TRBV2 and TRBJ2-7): EPEVTQTPSHQVTQMGQEVILRCVPISNHLYFYWYRQILGQKVEFLVSFYNNEISEKSEIFDDQFSVERPDGSNFTLKIRSTKLEDSAMYFCASHHYEQYFGPGTRLTVT.

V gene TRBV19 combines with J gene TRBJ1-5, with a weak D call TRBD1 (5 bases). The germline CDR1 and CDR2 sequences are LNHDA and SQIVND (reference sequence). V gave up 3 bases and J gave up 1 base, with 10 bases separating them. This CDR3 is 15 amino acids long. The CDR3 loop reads CASSISRVSNQPQHF. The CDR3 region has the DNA TGTGCCAGTAGTATCAGCAGGGTGAGCAATCAGCCCCAGCATTTT.

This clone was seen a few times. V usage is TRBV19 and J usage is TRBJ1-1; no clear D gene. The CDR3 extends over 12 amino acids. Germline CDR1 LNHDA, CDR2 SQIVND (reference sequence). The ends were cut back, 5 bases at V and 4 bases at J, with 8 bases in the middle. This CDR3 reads CASSSEATEAFF. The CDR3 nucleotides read TGTGCCAGTAGTTCCGAGGCCACTGAAGCTTTCTTT. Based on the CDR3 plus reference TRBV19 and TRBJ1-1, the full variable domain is DGGITQSPKYLFRKEGQNVTLSCEQNLNHDAMYWYRQDPGQGLRLIYYSQIVNDFQKGDIAEGYSVSREKKESFPLTVTSAQKNPTAFYLCASSSEATEAFFGQGTRLTVV.

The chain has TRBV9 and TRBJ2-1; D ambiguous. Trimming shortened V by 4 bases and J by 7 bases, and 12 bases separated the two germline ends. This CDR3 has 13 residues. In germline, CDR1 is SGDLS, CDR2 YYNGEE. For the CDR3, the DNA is TGTGCCAGCAGCCTCCACGACCAGAATGAGCAGTTCTTC. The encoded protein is CASSLHDQNEQFF.

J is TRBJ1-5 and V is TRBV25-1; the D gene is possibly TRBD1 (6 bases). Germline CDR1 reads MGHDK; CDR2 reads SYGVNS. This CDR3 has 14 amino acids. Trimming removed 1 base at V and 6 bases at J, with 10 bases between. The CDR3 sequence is CASSEWGAGQPQHF. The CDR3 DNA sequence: TGTGCCAGCAGTGAATGGGGGGCAGGTCAGCCCCAGCATTTT.

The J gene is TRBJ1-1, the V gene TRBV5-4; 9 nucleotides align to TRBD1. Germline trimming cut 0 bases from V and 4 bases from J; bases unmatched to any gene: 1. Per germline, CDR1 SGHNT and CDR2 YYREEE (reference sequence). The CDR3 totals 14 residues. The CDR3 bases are TGTGCCAGCAGCTTGGACAGGGGGCTCACTGAAGCTTTCTTT. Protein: CASSLDRGLTEAFF.

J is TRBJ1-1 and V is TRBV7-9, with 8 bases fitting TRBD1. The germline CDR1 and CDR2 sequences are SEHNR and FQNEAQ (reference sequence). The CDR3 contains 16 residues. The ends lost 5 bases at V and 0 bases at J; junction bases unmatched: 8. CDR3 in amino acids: CASSVGTGLLNTEAFF. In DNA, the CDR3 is TGTGCCAGCAGCGTCGGGACAGGCCTACTGAACACTGAAGCTTTCTTT. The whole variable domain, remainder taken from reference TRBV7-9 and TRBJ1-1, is DTGVSQNPRHKITKRGQNVTFRCDPISEHNRLYWYRQTLGQGPEFLTYFQNEAQLEKSRLLSDRFSAERPKGSFSTLEIQRTEQGDSAMYLCASSVGTGLLNTEAFFGQGTRLTVV.

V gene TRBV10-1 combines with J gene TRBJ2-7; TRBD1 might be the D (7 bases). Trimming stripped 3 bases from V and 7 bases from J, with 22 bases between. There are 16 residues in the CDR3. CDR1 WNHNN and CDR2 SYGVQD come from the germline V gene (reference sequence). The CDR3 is CASSDFDAGSRGEQYF. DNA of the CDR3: TGCGCCAGCAGTGATTTCGACGCGGGGTCCAGGGGGGAGCAGTACTTC.

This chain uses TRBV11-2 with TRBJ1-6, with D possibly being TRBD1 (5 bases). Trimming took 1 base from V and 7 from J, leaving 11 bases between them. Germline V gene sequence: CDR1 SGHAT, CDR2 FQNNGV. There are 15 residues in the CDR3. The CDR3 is CASSLVQGINSPLHF. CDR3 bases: TGTGCCAGCAGCTTAGTTCAGGGAATAAATTCACCCCTCCACTTT. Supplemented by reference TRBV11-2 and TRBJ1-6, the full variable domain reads EAGVAQSPRYKIIEKRQSVAFWCNPISGHATLYWYQQILGQGPKLLIQFQNNGVVDDSQLPKDRFSAERLKGVDSTLKIQPAKLEDSAVYLCASSLVQGINSPLHFGNGTRLTVT.

The CDR3 loop reads CASTLPGLAGGPETQYF. The CDR3 nucleotides read TGTGCCAGCACTCTCCCGGGACTAGCGGGAGGGCCGGAGACCCAGTACTTC. The rearrangement uses TRBV27 and TRBJ2-5; TRBD2 matches at 16 bases. After removal of 7 bases from V and 5 bases from J, the junction contained 10 bases not matched to a gene. The CDR3 contains 17 residues. The germline CDR1 and CDR2 sequences are MNHEY and SMNVEV (reference sequence).

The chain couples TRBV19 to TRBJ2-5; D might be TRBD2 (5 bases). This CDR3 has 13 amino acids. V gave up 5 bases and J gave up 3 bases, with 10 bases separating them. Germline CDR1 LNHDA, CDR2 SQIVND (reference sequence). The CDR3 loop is CASSGPGKETQYF. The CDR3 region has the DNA TGTGCCAGTAGTGGTCCGGGAAAAGAGACCCAGTACTTC. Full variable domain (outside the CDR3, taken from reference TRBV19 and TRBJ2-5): DGGITQSPKYLFRKEGQNVTLSCEQNLNHDAMYWYRQDPGQGLRLIYYSQIVNDFQKGDIAEGYSVSREKKESFPLTVTSAQKNPTAFYLCASSGPGKETQYFGPGTRLLVL.

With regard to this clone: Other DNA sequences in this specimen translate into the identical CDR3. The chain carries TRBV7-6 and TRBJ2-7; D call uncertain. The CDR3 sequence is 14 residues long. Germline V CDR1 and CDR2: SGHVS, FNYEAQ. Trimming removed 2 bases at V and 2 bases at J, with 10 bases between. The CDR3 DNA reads TGTGCCAGCAGCTTATCGGGCGGAGCCTACGAGCAGTACTTC. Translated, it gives CASSLSGGAYEQYF.

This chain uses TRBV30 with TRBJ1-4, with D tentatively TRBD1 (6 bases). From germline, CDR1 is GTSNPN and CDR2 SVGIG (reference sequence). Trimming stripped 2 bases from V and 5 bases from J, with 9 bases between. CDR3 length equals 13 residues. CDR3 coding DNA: TGTGCCTGGAGTCAGGGGTTCAATGAAAAACTGTTTTTT. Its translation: CAWSQGFNEKLFF.

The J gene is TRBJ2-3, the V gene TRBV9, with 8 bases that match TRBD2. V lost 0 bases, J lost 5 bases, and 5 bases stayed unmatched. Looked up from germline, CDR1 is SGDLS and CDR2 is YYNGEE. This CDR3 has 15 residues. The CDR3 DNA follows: TGTGCCAGCAGCGTAGAGGGACTAGGGATAGATACGCAGTATTTT. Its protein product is CASSVEGLGIDTQYF. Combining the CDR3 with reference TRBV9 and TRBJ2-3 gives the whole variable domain DSGVTQTPKHLITATGQRVTLRCSPRSGDLSVYWYQQSLDQGLQFLIQYYNGEERAKGNILERFSAQQFPDLHSELNLSSLELGDSALYFCASSVEGLGIDTQYFGPGTRLTVL.

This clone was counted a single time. This CDR3 is CASSLEGWTAFF. The CDR3 DNA reads as TGTGCCAGCAGCCTCGAGGGGTGGACGGCTTTCTTT. The genes are TRBV7-9 and TRBJ1-1; D perhaps matches TRBD1 (5 bases). Looked up from germline, CDR1 is SEHNR and CDR2 is FQNEAQ (reference sequence). Trimming took off 5 bases at V and 11 bases at J, with 15 bases between the two ends. The CDR3 loop spans 12 amino acids.

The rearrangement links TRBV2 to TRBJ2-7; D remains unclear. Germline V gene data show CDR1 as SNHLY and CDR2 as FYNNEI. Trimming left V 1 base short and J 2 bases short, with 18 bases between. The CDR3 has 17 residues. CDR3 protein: CASSEVADQLGTYEQYF. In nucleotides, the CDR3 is TGTGCCAGCAGTGAAGTGGCCGACCAATTGGGCACCTACGAGCAGTACTTC. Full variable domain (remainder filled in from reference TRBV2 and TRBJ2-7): EPEVTQTPSHQVTQMGQEVILRCVPISNHLYFYWYRQILGQKVEFLVSFYNNEISEKSEIFDDQFSVERPDGSNFTLKIRSTKLEDSAMYFCASSEVADQLGTYEQYFGPGTRLTVT.

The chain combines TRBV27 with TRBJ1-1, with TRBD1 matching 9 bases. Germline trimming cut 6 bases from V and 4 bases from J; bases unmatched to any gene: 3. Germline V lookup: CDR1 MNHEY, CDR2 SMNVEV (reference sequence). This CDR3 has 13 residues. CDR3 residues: CASRWDRATEAFF. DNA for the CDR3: TGTGCCAGCAGATGGGACAGGGCCACTGAAGCTTTCTTT.

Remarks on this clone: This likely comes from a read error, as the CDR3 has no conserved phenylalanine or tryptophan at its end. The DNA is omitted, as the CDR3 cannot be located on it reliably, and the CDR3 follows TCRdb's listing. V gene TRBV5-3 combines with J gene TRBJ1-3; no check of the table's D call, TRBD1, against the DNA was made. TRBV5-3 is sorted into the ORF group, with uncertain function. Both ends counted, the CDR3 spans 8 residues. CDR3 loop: CARSFFRS.

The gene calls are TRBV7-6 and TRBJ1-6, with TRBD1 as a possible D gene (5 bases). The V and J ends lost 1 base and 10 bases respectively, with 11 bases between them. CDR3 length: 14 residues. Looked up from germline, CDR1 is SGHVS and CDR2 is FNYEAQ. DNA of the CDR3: TGTGCCAGCAGCTTAGGGGGGTATCAATCACCCCTCCACTTT. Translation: CASSLGGYQSPLHF.

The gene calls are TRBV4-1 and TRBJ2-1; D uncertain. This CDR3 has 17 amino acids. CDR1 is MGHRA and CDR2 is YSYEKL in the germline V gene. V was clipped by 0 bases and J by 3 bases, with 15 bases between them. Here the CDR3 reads CASSQDGPGTLYNEQFF. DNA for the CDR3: TGCGCCAGCAGCCAAGATGGGCCGGGTACCCTCTACAATGAGCAGTTCTTC.

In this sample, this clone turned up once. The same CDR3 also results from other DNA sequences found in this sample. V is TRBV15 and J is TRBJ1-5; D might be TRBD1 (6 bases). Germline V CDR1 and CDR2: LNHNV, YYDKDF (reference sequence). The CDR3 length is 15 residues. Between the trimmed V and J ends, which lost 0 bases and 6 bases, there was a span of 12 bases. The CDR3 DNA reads TGTGCCACCAGCAGAGATCTGGGGGGGGCTCAGCCCCAGCATTTT. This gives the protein CATSRDLGGAQPQHF.

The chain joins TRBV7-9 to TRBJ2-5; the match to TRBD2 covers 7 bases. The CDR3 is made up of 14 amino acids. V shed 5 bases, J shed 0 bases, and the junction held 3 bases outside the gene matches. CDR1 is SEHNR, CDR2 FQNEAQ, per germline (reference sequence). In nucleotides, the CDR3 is TGTGCCAGCAGCCCCACTAGCGACCAAGAGACCCAGTACTTC. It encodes CASSPTSDQETQYF.

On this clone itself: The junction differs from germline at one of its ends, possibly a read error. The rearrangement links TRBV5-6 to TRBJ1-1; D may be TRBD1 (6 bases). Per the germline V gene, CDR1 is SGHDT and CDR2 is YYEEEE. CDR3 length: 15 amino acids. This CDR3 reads CASRLVGTPGTEAFF. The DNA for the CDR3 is TGTGCCAGCAGGTTGGTTGGGACACCCGGCACTGAAGCTTTCTTT.

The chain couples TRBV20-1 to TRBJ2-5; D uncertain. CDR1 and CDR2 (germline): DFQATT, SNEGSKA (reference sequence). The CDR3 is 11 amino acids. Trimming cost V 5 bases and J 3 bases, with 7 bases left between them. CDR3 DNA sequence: TGCAGTGCTTGGACCGAAGAGACCCAGTACTTC. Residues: CSAWTEETQYF.